This TCR beta chain was profiled in a study of graft-versus-host responses after intestinal transplantation. For the study at large: Each transplant was multivisceral, liver-intestinal, or isolated intestinal. Anti-thymocyte globulin induction, then tacrolimus and steroids for two to four years, went to all recipients.

To note about this clone: The antigen remains unidentified.

CDR1 and CDR2 from the germline V gene are SNHLY and FYNNEI. This CDR3 is 16 amino acids long. V lost 1 base and J 0 bases, leaving 13 bases between the germline ends. TCRdb keeps only in-frame clones here, not all; method: immunoSEQ multiplex PCR. Altogether 90,000 to 150,000 clones are present, around 96% being singletons, with the ten largest covering more than 2.5%. The J gene is TRBJ2-7, the V gene TRBV2; either TRBD1 or TRBD2 may fit D (5 bases each). The source was unstimulated CD8+ T cells sorted from spleen or lymph node cells, collected before intestinal transplant. This receptor was obtained from a human donor who received an intestinal transplant. CDR3 sequence reads: CASSEGGTYSSYEQYF. CDR3 bases: TGTGCCAGCAGTGAAGGGGGGACCTATTCCTCCTACGAGCAGTACTTC.